These 17 T cell receptor beta chains were all obtained from the same sample, sequenced in a study of T cells after yellow fever vaccination (dated by TCRdb to between 2018 and 2021). Library method: 5' RACE. Instrument on record: Illumina HiSeq 2500. TCRdb ran its own pipeline on the public reads, namely fastp trimming at Q25 and MiXCR clone calling, and kept in-frame beta chains. Every distinct CDR3 protein forms one entry, paired with its most common genes and DNA. The sample table contains approximately 550,000 distinct CDR3 sequences; only one count was recorded for roughly a fifth of them. Of the sample, more than 13% is held by the ten largest clones. The treatment or condition label on this specimen signifies: live attenuated yellow fever vaccine strain. The material was PBMCs, obtained 15 days after the yellow fever booster vaccination. These receptors came from a man aged 25 to 40 who received the YFV17D yellow fever vaccine.

V gene TRBV7-2 combines with J gene TRBJ2-5; TRBD1 might be the D (5 bases). The V gene's germline CDR1 is SGHTA and CDR2 FQGNSA. Trimming shortened V by 1 base and J by 6 bases, and 12 bases separated the two germline ends. This CDR3 contains 14 residues. This chain's CDR3 is CASSLVDGAQTQYF. In DNA form, the CDR3 reads TGTGCCAGCAGCTTAGTGGATGGGGCCCAGACCCAGTACTTC. Combining the CDR3 with reference TRBV7-2 and TRBJ2-5 gives the whole variable domain GAGVSQSPSNKVTEKGKDVELRCDPISGHTALYWYRQSLGQGLEFLIYFQGNSAPDKSGLPSDRFSAERTGGSVSTLTIQRTQQEDSAVYLCASSLVDGAQTQYFGPGTRLLVL.

The chain recombines TRBV29-1 with TRBJ2-2; D remains unclear. Trimming removed 6 bases from V and 4 bases from J, with 18 bases in between. The CDR3 is 15 residues long. Germline-derived CDR1 and CDR2 are SQVTM and ANQGSEA. Here the CDR3 reads CSVKMDRKGTGELFF. The CDR3 DNA reads as TGCAGCGTCAAGATGGACCGGAAAGGCACCGGGGAGCTGTTTTTT.

The genes are TRBV20-1 and TRBJ2-1; 9 bases are shared with TRBD1. V dropped 5 bases and J dropped 10; count of bases not matched to a gene: 6. The germline V gene has CDR1 DFQATT and CDR2 SNEGSKA (reference sequence). The CDR3 is 12 amino acids. Here the CDR3 reads CSAGRQGDEQFF. CDR3 sequence (DNA): TGCAGTGCTGGAAGACAGGGGGACGAGCAGTTCTTC.

This clonotype was seen a few times. The CDR3 DNA reads as TGTGCCAGCAGTAACGGACCAGCGGGGGTACACAATGAGCAGTTCTTC. This sequence encodes CASSNGPAGVHNEQFF. The rearrangement joins TRBV6-5 to TRBJ2-1, with 8 bases fitting TRBD2. V was pared by 5 bases and J by 5 bases, with 11 bases of the junction left unmatched. Germline V gives CDR1 MNHEY, CDR2 SVGAGI. The CDR3 loop spans 16 amino acids.

The chain recombines TRBV20-1 with TRBJ2-7, with D uncertain. This CDR3 has 10 amino acids. Trimming took off 5 bases at V and 6 bases at J, with 8 bases between the two ends. Germline assignment: CDR1 DFQATT and CDR2 SNEGSKA (reference sequence). CDR3 residues: CSAVAGEQYF. CDR3 DNA: TGCAGTGCTGTCGCTGGCGAGCAGTACTTC.

The rearrangement links TRBV20-1 to TRBJ1-1; no clear D gene. The CDR3 has 14 amino acids. V was shortened by 2 bases and J by 5 bases, with 15 bases between the two germline ends. Germline V CDR1 and CDR2: DFQATT, SNEGSKA (reference sequence). Here the CDR3 DNA reads TGCAGTGCTAGATCCCGTCTAGAAGGAACTGAAGCTTTCTTT. Protein product: CSARSRLEGTEAFF.

The chain couples TRBV20-1 to TRBJ2-7; 10 bases align to TRBD2. With V trimmed by 4 bases and J by 3 bases, 6 bases remained unmatched. The CDR3 covers 14 residues. From germline, CDR1 is DFQATT and CDR2 SNEGSKA (reference sequence). This CDR3 is CSANQLAGNYEQYF. CDR3 nucleotides: TGCAGTGCTAACCAACTAGCGGGGAACTACGAGCAGTACTTC.

This clonotype was detected once. The chain links TRBV20-1 to TRBJ2-7, with unresolved D. V was cut by 1 base and J by 0 bases, with 10 bases left in between. Germline CDR1 DFQATT, CDR2 SNEGSKA (reference sequence). The CDR3 sequence is 14 residues long. The CDR3 nucleotides read TGCAGTGCTAGAGCAAGACCACCCTCCTACGAGCAGTACTTC. Translation: CSARARPPSYEQYF.

V usage is TRBV6-2 or TRBV6-3 and J usage is TRBJ1-5; a possible D gene is TRBD1 (6 bases). V lost 8 bases and J 3 bases, leaving 11 bases between the germline ends. The CDR3 has 13 residues. Germline V gene lookup returns CDR1 MNHEY and CDR2 SVGEGT. In DNA form, the CDR3 reads TGTGCCAGCGGGGGGGCCCCCAATCAGCCCCAGCATTTT. The encoded protein is CASGGAPNQPQHF.

The chain couples TRBV24-1 to TRBJ2-6; D is unclear. V was pared by 0 bases and J by 1 base, with 6 bases between. This CDR3 region has 16 residues. Looked up from germline, CDR1 is KGHDR and CDR2 is SFDVKD. The CDR3 loop reads CATSDLRSSGANVLTF. CDR3 DNA sequence: TGTGCCACCAGTGATTTGAGGTCATCTGGGGCCAACGTCCTGACTTTC.

This clonotype was counted only a few times. The chain carries TRBV18 and TRBJ2-6; the D is unclear. Trimming shortened V by 5 bases and J by 0 bases, and 8 bases separated the two germline ends. The CDR3 sequence is 15 residues long. CDR1 is KGHSH, CDR2 LQKENI, per germline. This chain's CDR3 is CASSATASGANVLTF. CDR3 DNA sequence: TGTGCCAGCTCAGCTACAGCCTCTGGGGCCAACGTCCTGACTTTC.

This sequence joins TRBV20-1 and TRBJ1-1, with a weak D call TRBD1 (5 bases). Germline V gives CDR1 DFQATT, CDR2 SNEGSKA (reference sequence). V was pared by 0 bases and J by 7 bases, with 15 bases between. The CDR3 loop spans 14 amino acids. CDR3 coding DNA: TGCAGTGCTAGAGATGGGGGTAAACCGCGTGAAGCTTTCTTT. It specifies CSARDGGKPREAFF.

The V call is TRBV2, the J call TRBJ1-5, with D hard to call. Germline CDR1 and CDR2: SNHLY and FYNNEI. The germline V and J ends were trimmed by 3 bases and 7 bases, with 7 bases remaining between them. The length of the CDR3 is 12 residues. The CDR3 loop reads CASSDGWQPQHF. CDR3 bases: TGTGCCAGCAGTGACGGTTGGCAGCCCCAGCATTTT.

The chain employs TRBV7-6 and TRBJ2-5; no definite D call. CDR3 length equals 13 residues. Germline CDR1 reads SGHVS; CDR2 reads FNYEAQ. The V end was cut by 4 bases, the J end by 3 bases, with 9 bases between. The CDR3 region has the DNA TGTGCCAGCAGCTCCTACATGAAAGAGACCCAGTACTTC. It specifies CASSSYMKETQYF.

The chain employs TRBV10-2 and TRBJ2-7; 8 bases match TRBD1. The germline V gene has CDR1 WSHSY and CDR2 SAAADI. This CDR3 is 14 amino acids long. Unmatched junction bases numbered 10, after V lost 8 bases and J lost 4 bases. This CDR3 is CASLQGAMGYEQYF. The CDR3 DNA sequence: TGCGCCAGCCTCCAGGGGGCTATGGGTTACGAGCAGTACTTC.

The V call is TRBV19, the J call TRBJ2-2; 8 bases line up with TRBD2. The germline V gene encodes CDR1 LNHDA and CDR2 SQIVND (reference sequence). V dropped 8 bases and J dropped 4; count of bases not matched to a gene: 6. The CDR3 runs to 14 residues. CDR3 region: CASGTGTSTGELFF. CDR3 in DNA: TGTGCCAGTGGGACCGGGACTAGCACCGGGGAGCTGTTTTTT.

This clonotype was counted only a few times. The chain joins TRBV10-3 to TRBJ2-1, with TRBD2 as a possible D gene (6 bases). Germline V gene lookup returns CDR1 ENHRY and CDR2 SYGVKD. The V end lost 7 bases, the J end lost 0 bases, and 13 bases lay between the germline ends. This CDR3 comprises 15 residues. CDR3 nucleotides: TGTGCCATCAAACCGACCGGGAGCTCCTACAATGAGCAGTTCTTC. This codes for CAIKPTGSSYNEQFF.